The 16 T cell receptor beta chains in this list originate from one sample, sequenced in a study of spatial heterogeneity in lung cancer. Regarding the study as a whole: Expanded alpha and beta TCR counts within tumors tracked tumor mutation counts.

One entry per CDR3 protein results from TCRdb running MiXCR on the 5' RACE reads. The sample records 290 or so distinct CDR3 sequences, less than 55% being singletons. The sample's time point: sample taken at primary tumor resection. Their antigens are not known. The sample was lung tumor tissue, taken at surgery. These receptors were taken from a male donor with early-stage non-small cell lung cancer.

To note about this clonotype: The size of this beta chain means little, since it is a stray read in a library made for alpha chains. CDR3 in amino acids: CASSSYPALVSHEQYF. The CDR3 coding sequence is TGTGCCAGCAGTTCCTATCCTGCTCTAGTTTCCCACGAGCAGTACTTC. The rearrangement joins TRBV28 to TRBJ2-7, with D unresolved. Trimming removed 4 bases from V and 5 bases from J, with 21 bases in between. Germline CDR1 and CDR2: MDHEN and SYDVKM. This CDR3 is built from 16 residues.

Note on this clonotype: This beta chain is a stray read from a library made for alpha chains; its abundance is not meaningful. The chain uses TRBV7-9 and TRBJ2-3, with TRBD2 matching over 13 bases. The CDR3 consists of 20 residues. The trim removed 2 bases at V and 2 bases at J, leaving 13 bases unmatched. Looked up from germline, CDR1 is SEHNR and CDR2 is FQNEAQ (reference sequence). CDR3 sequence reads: CASSLYRGAGLAGVTDTQYF. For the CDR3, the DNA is TGTGCCAGCAGCTTATATAGGGGAGCCGGACTAGCGGGAGTCACAGATACGCAGTATTTT.

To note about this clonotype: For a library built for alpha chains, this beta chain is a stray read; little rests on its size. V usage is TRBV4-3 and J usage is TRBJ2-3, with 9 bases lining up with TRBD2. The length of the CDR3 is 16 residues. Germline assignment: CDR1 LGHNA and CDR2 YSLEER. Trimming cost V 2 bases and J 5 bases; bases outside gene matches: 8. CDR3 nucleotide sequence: TGCGCCAGCAGCCAAAGTACTAGCGGGTCTGTAGATACGCAGTATTTT. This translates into CASSQSTSGSVDTQYF.

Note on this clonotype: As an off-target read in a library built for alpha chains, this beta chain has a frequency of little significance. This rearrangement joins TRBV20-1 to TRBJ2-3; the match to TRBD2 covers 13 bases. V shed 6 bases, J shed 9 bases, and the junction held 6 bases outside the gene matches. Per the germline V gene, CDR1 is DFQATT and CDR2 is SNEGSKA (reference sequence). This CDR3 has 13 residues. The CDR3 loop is CSAPGLAGSTQYF. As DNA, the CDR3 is TGCAGTGCACCGGGACTAGCGGGATCCACGCAGTATTTT.

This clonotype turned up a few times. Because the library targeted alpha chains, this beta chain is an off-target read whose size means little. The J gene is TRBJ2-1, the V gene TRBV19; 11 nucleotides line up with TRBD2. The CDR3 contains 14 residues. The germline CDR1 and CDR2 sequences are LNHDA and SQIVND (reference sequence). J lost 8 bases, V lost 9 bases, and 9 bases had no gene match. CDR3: CASRTSGSRDEQFF. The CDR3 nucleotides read TGTGCCAGCCGAACTAGCGGGAGTCGCGATGAGCAGTTCTTC.

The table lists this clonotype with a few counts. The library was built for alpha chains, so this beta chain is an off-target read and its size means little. CDR3 nucleotides: TGTGCCAGCAGTTTTGGGACAGGGCCCAACGAGCAGTACTTC. It specifies CASSFGTGPNEQYF. The gene calls are TRBV12-3 or TRBV12-4 and TRBJ2-7, with 9 bases fitting TRBD1. The CDR3 totals 14 residues. Trimming at V came to 3 bases and at J to 5 bases, leaving 5 bases not matched to a gene.

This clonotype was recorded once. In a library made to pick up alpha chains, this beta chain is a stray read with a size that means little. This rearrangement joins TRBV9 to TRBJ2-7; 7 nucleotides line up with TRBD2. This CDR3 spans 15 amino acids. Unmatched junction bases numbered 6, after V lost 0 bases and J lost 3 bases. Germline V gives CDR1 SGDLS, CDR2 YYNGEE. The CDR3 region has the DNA TGTGCCAGCAGCGTAGCCCCTAGCGGCCTCTACGAGCAGTACTTC. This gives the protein CASSVAPSGLYEQYF. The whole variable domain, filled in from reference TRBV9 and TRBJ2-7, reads DSGVTQTPKHLITATGQRVTLRCSPRSGDLSVYWYQQSLDQGLQFLIQYYNGEERAKGNILERFSAQQFPDLHSELNLSSLELGDSALYFCASSVAPSGLYEQYFGPGTRLTVT.

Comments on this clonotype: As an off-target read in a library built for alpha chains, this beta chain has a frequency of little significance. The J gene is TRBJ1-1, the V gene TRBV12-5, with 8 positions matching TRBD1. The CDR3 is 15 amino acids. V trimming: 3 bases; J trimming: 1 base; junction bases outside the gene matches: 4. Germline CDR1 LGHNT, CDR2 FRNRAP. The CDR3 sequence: CASGFAQGGNTEAFF. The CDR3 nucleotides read TGTGCTAGTGGTTTCGCACAGGGGGGGAACACTGAAGCTTTCTTT.

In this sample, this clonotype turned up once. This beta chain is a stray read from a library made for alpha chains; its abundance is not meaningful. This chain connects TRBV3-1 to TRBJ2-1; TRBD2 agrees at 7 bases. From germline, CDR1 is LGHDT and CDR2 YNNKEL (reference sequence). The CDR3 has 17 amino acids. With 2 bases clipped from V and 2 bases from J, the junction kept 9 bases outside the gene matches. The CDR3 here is CASSQFPPSGAYNEQFF. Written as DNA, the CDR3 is TGTGCCAGCAGCCAATTCCCCCCCAGCGGGGCCTACAATGAGCAGTTCTTC.

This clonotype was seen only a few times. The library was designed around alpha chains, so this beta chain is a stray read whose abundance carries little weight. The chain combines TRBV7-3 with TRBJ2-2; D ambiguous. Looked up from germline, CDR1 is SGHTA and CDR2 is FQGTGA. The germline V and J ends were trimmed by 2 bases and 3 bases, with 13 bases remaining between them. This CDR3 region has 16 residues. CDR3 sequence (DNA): TGTGCCAGCAGCTTAGGGCGTTTCATGGACACCGGGGAGCTGTTTTTT. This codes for CASSLGRFMDTGELFF.

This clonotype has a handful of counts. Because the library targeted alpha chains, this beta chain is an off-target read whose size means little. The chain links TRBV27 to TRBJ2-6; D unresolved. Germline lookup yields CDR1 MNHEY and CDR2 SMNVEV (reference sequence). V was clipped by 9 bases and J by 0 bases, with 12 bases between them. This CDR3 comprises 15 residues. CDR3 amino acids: CASATPISGANVLTF. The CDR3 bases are TGTGCCAGTGCAACCCCAATCTCTGGGGCCAACGTCCTGACTTTC.

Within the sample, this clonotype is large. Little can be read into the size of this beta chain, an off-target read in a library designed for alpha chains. CDR3 protein: CASRIWAGTGGKDNVLTF. As DNA, the CDR3 is TGTGCCAGCAGGATTTGGGCCGGGACAGGGGGTAAGGATAACGTCCTGACTTTC. The chain is built from TRBV27 and TRBJ2-6, with 11 bases that match TRBD1. This CDR3 is 18 amino acids long. V lost 6 bases to trimming and J lost 10 bases; unmatched junction nucleotides: 17. The germline CDR1 and CDR2 sequences are MNHEY and SMNVEV (reference sequence).

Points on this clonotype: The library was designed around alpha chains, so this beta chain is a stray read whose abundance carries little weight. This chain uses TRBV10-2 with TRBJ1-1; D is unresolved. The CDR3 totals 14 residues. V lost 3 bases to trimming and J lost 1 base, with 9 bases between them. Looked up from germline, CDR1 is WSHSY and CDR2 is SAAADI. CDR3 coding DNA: TGCGCCAGCAGTGATTTCCGGCAGAACACTGAAGCTTTCTTT. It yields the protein CASSDFRQNTEAFF.

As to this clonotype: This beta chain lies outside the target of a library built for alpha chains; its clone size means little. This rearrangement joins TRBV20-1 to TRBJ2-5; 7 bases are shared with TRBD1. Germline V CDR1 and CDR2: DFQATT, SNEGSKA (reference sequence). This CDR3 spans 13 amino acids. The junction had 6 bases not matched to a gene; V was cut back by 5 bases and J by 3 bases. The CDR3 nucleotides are TGCAGTGCTCCCGGGACAGCCAAAGAGACCCAGTACTTC. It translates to CSAPGTAKETQYF.

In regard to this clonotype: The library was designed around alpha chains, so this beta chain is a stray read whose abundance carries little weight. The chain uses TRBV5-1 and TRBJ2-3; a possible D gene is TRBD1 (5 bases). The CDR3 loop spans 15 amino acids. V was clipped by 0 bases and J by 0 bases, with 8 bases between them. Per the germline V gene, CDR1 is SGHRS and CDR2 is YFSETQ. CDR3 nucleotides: TGCGCCAGCAGCTTGGTGTCAGGGAGCACAGATACGCAGTATTTT. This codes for CASSLVSGSTDTQYF.

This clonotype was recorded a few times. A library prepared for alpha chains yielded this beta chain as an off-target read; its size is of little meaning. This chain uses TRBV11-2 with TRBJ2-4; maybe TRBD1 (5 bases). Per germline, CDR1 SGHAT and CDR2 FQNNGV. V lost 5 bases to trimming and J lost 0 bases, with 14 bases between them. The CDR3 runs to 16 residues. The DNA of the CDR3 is TGTGCCAGCAGCCAAGGGGTGGTGCTAGCCAAAAACATTCAGTACTTC. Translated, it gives CASSQGVVLAKNIQYF.